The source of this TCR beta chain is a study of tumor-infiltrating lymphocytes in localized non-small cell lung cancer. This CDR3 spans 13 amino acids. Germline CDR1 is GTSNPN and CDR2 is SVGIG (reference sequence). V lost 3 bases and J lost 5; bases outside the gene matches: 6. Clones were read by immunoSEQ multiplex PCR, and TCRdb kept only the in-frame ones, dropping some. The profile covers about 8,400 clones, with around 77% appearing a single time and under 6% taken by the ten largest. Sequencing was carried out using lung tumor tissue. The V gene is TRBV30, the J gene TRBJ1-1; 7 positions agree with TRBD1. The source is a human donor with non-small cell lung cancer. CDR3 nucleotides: TGTGCCTGGAGCGCAGGGGGAAGGACTGAAGCTTTCTTT. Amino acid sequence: CAWSAGGRTEAFF.